Listed here is a single TCR beta chain. This sample was taken from a study of chemoradiotherapy in HPV16-positive cancers. Profiled with immunoSEQ multiplex PCR; TCRdb holds only in-frame clones, not every one. The table lists 8,400 or so clones, roughly 89% of them singletons. CDR3 size: 13 residues. Germline V CDR1 and CDR2: MRHNA, SNTAGT. With 5 bases removed from V and 8 bases from J, the gap between germline ends came to 13 bases. The origin of this receptor is a human donor with HPV-associated anogenital cancer. This chain links TRBV6-4 with TRBJ2-1; no firm D call. The starting material was blood, obtained from a patient who underwent chemoradiotherapy. DNA for the CDR3: TGTGCCAGCAGTTTAGGAGCGAGCGATGAGCAGTTCTTC. Protein product: CASSLGASDEQFF.